This TCR beta chain originates from a study of T cell responses to AZD1222 COVID-19 vaccine. Assay: immunoSEQ multiplex PCR; the TCRdb copy retains only in-frame clones and omits some. The sample gives 160,000 or so clones, around 89% of which show up once; more than 4% is in the top ten. The germline V gene has CDR1 MNHEY and CDR2 SVGAGI. The CDR3 totals 14 residues. The V end lost 8 bases, the J end lost 0 bases, and 11 bases lay between the germline ends. This TCR was recovered from an adult who received the AZD1222 COVID-19 vaccine. Specimen: peripheral blood, collected 28 days after the second AZD1222 dose. This rearrangement joins TRBV6-5 to TRBJ1-3; no firm D call. CDR3 sequence (DNA): TGTGCCAGCTTCTTTGGTCGCTCTGGAAACACCATATATTTT. This sequence encodes CASFFGRSGNTIYF.